The 22 T cell receptor beta chains below were found in one sample sequenced in a study of response to subunit inactivated influenza vaccine. One entry per CDR3 protein, called by TCRdb with MiXCR from the RT-PCR reads. The repertoire has roughly 700,000 distinct CDR3 sequences, approximately 15% of them found once; the top ten carry 6.5% to 8.5%. The sequencing here drew on PBMCs from blood, taken 14 days before vaccination. The receptors originated from a man over 45 who received an inactivated influenza vaccine.

This clonotype has a handful of counts. The CDR3 coding sequence is TGTGCCAGCAGCTCCACTAGCGGAGTTAACAATGAGCAGTTCTTC. Translating it yields CASSSTSGVNNEQFF. The chain carries TRBV7-2 and TRBJ2-1, with 8 bases fitting TRBD2. This CDR3 contains 15 residues. Germline V gives CDR1 SGHTA, CDR2 FQGNSA. With 4 bases clipped from V and 5 bases from J, the junction kept 7 bases outside the gene matches.

This sequence joins TRBV9 and TRBJ2-3, with a possible D match to TRBD2 (6 bases). V was pared by 3 bases and J by 1 base, with 9 bases between. Germline V CDR1 and CDR2: SGDLS, YYNGEE. The CDR3 has 14 amino acids. CDR3 in amino acids: CASSASSGTDTQYF. The DNA for the CDR3 is TGTGCCAGCAGCGCATCTAGCGGCACAGATACGCAGTATTTT.

The chain is built from TRBV20-1 and TRBJ2-1, with 12 positions matching TRBD2. The CDR3 consists of 15 residues. V gave up 5 bases and J gave up 5 bases; unmatched junction bases: 7. Germline V CDR1 and CDR2: DFQATT, SNEGSKA (reference sequence). CDR3 protein: CSALKGLAGHNEQFF. CDR3 DNA sequence: TGCAGTGCTTTGAAGGGACTAGCGGGCCACAATGAGCAGTTCTTC.

This clonotype showed up just a few times. V is TRBV30 and J is TRBJ1-5; D remains unclear. The germline gives CDR1 GTSNPN, CDR2 SVGIG (reference sequence). This CDR3 is 14 amino acids long. Trimming cost V 0 bases and J 6 bases, with 12 bases left between them. As DNA, the CDR3 is TGTGCCTGGAGTGTATCCGGGGTCGGTCAGCCCCAGCATTTT. It is translated as CAWSVSGVGQPQHF. The variable domain in full, with the rest retrieved from reference TRBV30 and TRBJ1-5, is SQTIHQWPATLVQPVGSPLSLECTVEGTSNPNLYWYRQAAGRGLQLLFYSVGIGQISSEVPQNLSASRPQDRQFILSSKKLLLSDSGFYLCAWSVSGVGQPQHFGDGTRLSIL.

This clonotype was observed a few times. The rearrangement uses TRBV12-3 or TRBV12-4 and TRBJ1-6, with a possible D match to TRBD1 (6 bases). Deletions cut 6 bases from V and 5 bases from J, with 14 bases between. The CDR3 totals 15 residues. The CDR3 sequence is CASRAPGHNNSPLHF. CDR3 DNA: TGTGCCAGCAGGGCACCGGGACACAATAATTCACCCCTCCACTTT.

With respect to this clonotype: A read error may be the cause here, since a much bigger clone is one base away. V gene TRBV5-6 combines with J gene TRBJ1-5, with D possibly matching TRBD1 (5 bases). V lost 4 bases, J lost 5 bases, and 10 bases lay in between. Looked up from germline, CDR1 is SGHDT and CDR2 is YYEEEE. The CDR3 totals 13 residues. The CDR3 loop is CASSRRGYQPQHF. Here the CDR3 DNA reads TGTGCCAGCAGCCGTCGGGGGTATCAGCCCCAGCATTTT.

This clonotype has just a few counts. The chain links TRBV6-2 or TRBV6-3 to TRBJ1-5; perhaps TRBD1 as D (5 bases). Per the germline V gene, CDR1 is MNHEY and CDR2 is SVGEGT. V lost 7 bases, J lost 1 base, and 23 bases lay in between. This CDR3 region has 18 residues. The DNA for the CDR3 is TGTGCCAGCACCCTACGGGGGGATGGGGGTACGAGCAATCAGCCCCAGCATTTT. As protein: CASTLRGDGGTSNQPQHF.

This clonotype appeared a few times. The chain joins TRBV3-1 to TRBJ2-1, with 7 bases matching TRBD1. J lost 1 base, V lost 4 bases, and 4 bases had no gene match. This CDR3 contains 15 residues. Germline CDR1 LGHDT, CDR2 YNNKEL (reference sequence). The CDR3, as DNA: TGTGCCAGCAGCCGGGGACAGATTTCCTACAATGAGCAGTTCTTC. Translated, it gives CASSRGQISYNEQFF.

In its sample, this clonotype was seen a few times. The V gene is TRBV20-1, the J gene TRBJ2-4, with TRBD1 identical over 9 bases. The CDR3 length is 13 residues. In germline, CDR1 is DFQATT, CDR2 SNEGSKA (reference sequence). J gave up 11 bases and V 0 bases, and 5 bases lay outside the gene matches. CDR3 nucleotides: TGCAGTGCTAGAGATCCCGGACAGGGGTTTCAGTACTTC. Its protein product is CSARDPGQGFQYF.

This chain links TRBV6-1 with TRBJ2-3; TRBD2 is a possible D gene (5 bases). Germline V gene data show CDR1 as MNHNS and CDR2 as SASEGT. The CDR3 totals 13 residues. Trimming pared 7 bases from V and 3 bases from J, leaving 11 bases between. CDR3 coding DNA: TGTGCCAGCATCGCTCCGGGGACAGATACGCAGTATTTT. Translated, it gives CASIAPGTDTQYF.

This clonotype was observed a few times. The CDR3 reads CATSRDRRGPYEKLFF. The DNA of the CDR3 is TGTGCCACCAGCAGAGATCGGAGGGGGCCTTATGAAAAACTGTTTTTT. V and J are TRBV15 and TRBJ1-4; TRBD1 matches 7 bases. CDR1 LNHNV and CDR2 YYDKDF come from the germline V gene (reference sequence). CDR3 length: 16 amino acids. V was clipped by 0 bases and J by 6 bases; unmatched bases: 7.

This clonotype was counted a few times. The V call is TRBV7-8, the J call TRBJ2-5, with D tentatively TRBD2 (7 bases). This CDR3 comprises 15 residues. Per the germline V gene, CDR1 is SGHVS and CDR2 is FQNEAQ. Deletions cut 5 bases from V and 5 bases from J, with 18 bases between. CDR3 in DNA: TGTGCCAGCAGCACCCGGGGGGCCAGGGTGGAGACCCAGTACTTC. Its translation: CASSTRGARVETQYF.

This chain uses TRBV7-2 with TRBJ1-6; 7 bases fit TRBD1. V shed 4 bases, J shed 7 bases, and the junction held 7 bases outside the gene matches. The CDR3 has 15 amino acids. Germline CDR1 is SGHTA and CDR2 is FQGNSA. The chain's CDR3 is CASSSRTGFNSPLHF. The CDR3 region has the DNA TGTGCCAGCAGCTCTCGGACAGGTTTCAATTCACCCCTCCACTTT.

This clonotype was found a few times. CDR3 nucleotides: TGTGCCAGCAGCTTAGGTCGGGGGGAGCATCAGCCCCAGCATTTT. Translation: CASSLGRGEHQPQHF. The chain is built from TRBV11-2 and TRBJ1-5; D may be TRBD1 (5 bases). V was clipped by 1 base and J by 5 bases, with 12 bases between them. Germline CDR1 SGHAT, CDR2 FQNNGV. The length of the CDR3 is 15 residues.

The chain joins TRBV12-3 or TRBV12-4 to TRBJ2-1; no firm D call. Deletions cut 3 bases from V and 3 bases from J, with 12 bases between. The CDR3 length is 15 residues. For the CDR3, the DNA is TGTGCCAGCAGTTTTCAATTGAGCTACTACAATGAGCAGTTCTTC. Its translation is CASSFQLSYYNEQFF.

The rearrangement links TRBV5-1 to TRBJ2-5, with a tentative D call TRBD1 (5 bases). The ends were cut back, 5 bases at V and 5 bases at J, with 13 bases in the middle. Germline loops: CDR1 SGHRS, CDR2 YFSETQ. The CDR3 has 13 residues. This CDR3 reads CASREAGLETQYF. The CDR3 DNA is TGCGCCAGCAGAGAAGCAGGGCTGGAGACCCAGTACTTC.

This clonotype was seen a few times. V gene TRBV6-5 combines with J gene TRBJ1-3; D ambiguous. Deletions cut 2 bases from V and 4 bases from J, with 9 bases between. The CDR3 consists of 14 residues. Germline loops: CDR1 MNHEY, CDR2 SVGAGI. In DNA, the CDR3 is TGTGCCAGCAGTTACCGCTCGATGGGAAACACCATATATTTT. It is translated as CASSYRSMGNTIYF.

The chain joins TRBV7-2 to TRBJ2-2; possibly TRBD2 for D (5 bases). Germline CDR1 SGHTA, CDR2 FQGNSA. The V end lost 3 bases, the J end lost 5 bases, and 13 bases lay between the germline ends. The CDR3 is 15 residues long. CDR3 bases: TGTGCCAGCAGCTTCGCGAGAGGGCAGACCGGGGAGCTGTTTTTT. Its translation is CASSFARGQTGELFF.

This chain connects TRBV6-1 to TRBJ2-3; D uncertain. Germline values: CDR1 MNHNS, CDR2 SASEGT. Between the trimmed V and J ends, which lost 1 base and 3 bases, there was a span of 11 bases. This CDR3 spans 15 amino acids. CDR3 DNA sequence: TGTGCCAGCAGTGAAGGTCGGTTTAGGACAGATACGCAGTATTTT. It yields the protein CASSEGRFRTDTQYF.

The rearrangement links TRBV12-3 or TRBV12-4 to TRBJ1-2; 8 nucleotides match TRBD1. CDR3 length: 13 amino acids. With 4 bases clipped from V and 5 bases from J, the junction kept 3 bases outside the gene matches. CDR3 DNA sequence: TGTGCCAGCAGTTCCTACAGGGGGTATGGCTACACCTTC. Protein sequence: CASSSYRGYGYTF.

This clonotype appeared a single time. The V call is TRBV12-3 or TRBV12-4, the J call TRBJ2-1; no reliable D call. This CDR3 is 14 amino acids long. V was pared by 5 bases and J by 6 bases, with 14 bases between. The CDR3 DNA reads TGTGCCAGCAGTCGACCAGCAAAGCCCAATGAGCAGTTCTTC. Its protein product is CASSRPAKPNEQFF.

The rearrangement uses TRBV6-2 or TRBV6-3 and TRBJ2-6; D remains unclear. V was clipped by 6 bases and J by 0 bases, with 9 bases between them. The germline V gene encodes CDR1 MNHEY and CDR2 SVGEGT. The CDR3 has 15 amino acids. CDR3 loop: CASRAGYSGANVLTF. DNA of the CDR3: TGTGCCAGCAGGGCTGGCTACTCTGGGGCCAACGTCCTGACTTTC.